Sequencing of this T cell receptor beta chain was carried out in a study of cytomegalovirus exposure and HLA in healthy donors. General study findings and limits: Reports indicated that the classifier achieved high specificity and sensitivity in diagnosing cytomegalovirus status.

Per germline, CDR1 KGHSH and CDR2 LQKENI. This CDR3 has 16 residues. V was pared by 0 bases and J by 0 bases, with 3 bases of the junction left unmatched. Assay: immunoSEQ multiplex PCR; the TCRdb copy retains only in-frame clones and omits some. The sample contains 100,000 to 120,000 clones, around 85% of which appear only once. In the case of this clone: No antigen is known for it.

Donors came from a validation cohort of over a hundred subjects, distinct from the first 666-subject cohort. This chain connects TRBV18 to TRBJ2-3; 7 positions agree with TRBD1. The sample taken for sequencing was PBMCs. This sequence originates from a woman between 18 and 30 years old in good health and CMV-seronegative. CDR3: CASSPPTGASTDTQYF. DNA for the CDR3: TGTGCCAGCTCACCACCCACAGGGGCTAGCACAGATACGCAGTATTTT.